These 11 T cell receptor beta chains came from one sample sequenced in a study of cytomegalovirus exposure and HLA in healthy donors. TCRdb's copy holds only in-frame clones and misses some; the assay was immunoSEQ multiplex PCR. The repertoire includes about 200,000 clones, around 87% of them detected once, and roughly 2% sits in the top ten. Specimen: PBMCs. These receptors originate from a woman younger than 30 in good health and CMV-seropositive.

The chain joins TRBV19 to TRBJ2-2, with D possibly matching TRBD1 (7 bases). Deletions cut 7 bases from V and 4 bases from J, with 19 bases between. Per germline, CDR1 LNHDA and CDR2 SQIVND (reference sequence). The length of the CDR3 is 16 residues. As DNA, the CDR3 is TGTGCCAGTACCTCACGGGGGACAGACCTCACCGGGGAGCTGTTTTTT. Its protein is CASTSRGTDLTGELFF.

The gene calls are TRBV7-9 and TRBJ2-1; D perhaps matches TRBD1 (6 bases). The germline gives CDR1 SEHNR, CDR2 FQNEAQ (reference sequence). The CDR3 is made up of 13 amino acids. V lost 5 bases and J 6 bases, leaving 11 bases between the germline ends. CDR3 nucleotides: TGTGCCAGCAGCCCGGACAGTTTCAATGAGCAGTTCTTC. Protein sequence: CASSPDSFNEQFF.

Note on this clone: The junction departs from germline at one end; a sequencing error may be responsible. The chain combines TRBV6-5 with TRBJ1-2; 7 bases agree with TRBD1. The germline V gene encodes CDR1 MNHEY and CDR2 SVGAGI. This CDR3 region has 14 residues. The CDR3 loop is CASSHSPDRRGYTF. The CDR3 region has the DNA TGTGCCAGCAGTCACTCCCCGGACAGGCGGGGCTACACCTTC.

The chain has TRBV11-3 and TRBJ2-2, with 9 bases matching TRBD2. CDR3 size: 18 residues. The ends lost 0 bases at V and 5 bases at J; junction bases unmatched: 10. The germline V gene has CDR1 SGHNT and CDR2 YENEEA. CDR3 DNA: TGTGCCAGCAGCTTAGATACCAGGCTAGCGGGAAGGACCGGGGAGCTGTTTTTT. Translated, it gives CASSLDTRLAGRTGELFF.

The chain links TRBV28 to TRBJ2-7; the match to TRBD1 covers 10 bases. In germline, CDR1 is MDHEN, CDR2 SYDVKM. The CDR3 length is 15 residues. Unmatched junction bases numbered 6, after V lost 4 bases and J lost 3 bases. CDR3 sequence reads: CASSWDRGQHYEQYF. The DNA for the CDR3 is TGTGCCAGCAGTTGGGACAGGGGCCAACACTACGAGCAGTACTTC.

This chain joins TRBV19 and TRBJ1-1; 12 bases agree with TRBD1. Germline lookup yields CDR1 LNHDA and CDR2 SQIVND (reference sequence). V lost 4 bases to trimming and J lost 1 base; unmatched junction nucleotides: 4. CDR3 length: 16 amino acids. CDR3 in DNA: TGTGCCAGTAGTACGTGGGACAGGGGGCCGAACACTGAAGCTTTCTTT. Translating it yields CASSTWDRGPNTEAFF.

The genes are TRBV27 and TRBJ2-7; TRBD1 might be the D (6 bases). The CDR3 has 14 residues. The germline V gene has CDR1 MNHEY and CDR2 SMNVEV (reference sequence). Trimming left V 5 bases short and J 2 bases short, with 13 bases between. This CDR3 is CASSSRQETYEQYF. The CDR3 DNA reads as TGTGCCAGCAGTAGCAGACAGGAAACCTACGAGCAGTACTTC.

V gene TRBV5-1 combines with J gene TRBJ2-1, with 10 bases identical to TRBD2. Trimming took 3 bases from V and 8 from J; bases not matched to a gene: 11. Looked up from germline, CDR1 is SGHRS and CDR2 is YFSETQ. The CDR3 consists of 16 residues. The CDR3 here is CASSYRAGGSGDEQFF. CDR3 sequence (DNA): TGCGCCAGCAGCTATAGAGCGGGAGGGTCCGGCGATGAGCAGTTCTTC.

The CDR3 nucleotides read TGTGCCAGCAGCGGGACAGGGGGGCCTGGCTACACCTTC. It yields the protein CASSGTGGPGYTF. The rearrangement uses TRBV5-6 and TRBJ1-2, with TRBD1 identical over 11 bases. Germline V gives CDR1 SGHDT, CDR2 YYEEEE. V lost 4 bases and J lost 7; bases outside the gene matches: 3. CDR3 length: 13 residues.

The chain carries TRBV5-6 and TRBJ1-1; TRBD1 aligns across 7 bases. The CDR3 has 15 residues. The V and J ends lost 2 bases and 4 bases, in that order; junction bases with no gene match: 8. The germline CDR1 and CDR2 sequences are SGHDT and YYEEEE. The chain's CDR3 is CASSFKDRVITEAFF. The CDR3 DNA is TGTGCCAGCAGCTTTAAAGACAGGGTAATCACTGAAGCTTTCTTT.

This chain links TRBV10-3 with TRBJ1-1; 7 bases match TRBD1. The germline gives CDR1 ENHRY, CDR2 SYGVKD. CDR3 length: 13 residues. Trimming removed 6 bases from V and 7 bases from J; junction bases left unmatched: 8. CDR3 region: CAIRYDRESEAFF. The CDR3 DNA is TGTGCCATCAGGTACGACAGGGAGAGTGAAGCTTTCTTT.